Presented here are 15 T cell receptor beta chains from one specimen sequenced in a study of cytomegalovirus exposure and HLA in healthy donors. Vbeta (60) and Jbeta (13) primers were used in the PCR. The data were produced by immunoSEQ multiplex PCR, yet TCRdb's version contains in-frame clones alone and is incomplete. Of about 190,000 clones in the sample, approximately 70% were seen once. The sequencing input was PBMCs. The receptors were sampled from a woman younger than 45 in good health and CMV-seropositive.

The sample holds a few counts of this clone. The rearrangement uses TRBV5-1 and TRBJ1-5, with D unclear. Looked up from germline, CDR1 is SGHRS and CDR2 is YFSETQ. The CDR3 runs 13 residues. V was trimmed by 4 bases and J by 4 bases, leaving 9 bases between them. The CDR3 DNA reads TGCGCCAGCAGCCCAGACGGGAATCAGCCCCAGCATTTT. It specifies CASSPDGNQPQHF.

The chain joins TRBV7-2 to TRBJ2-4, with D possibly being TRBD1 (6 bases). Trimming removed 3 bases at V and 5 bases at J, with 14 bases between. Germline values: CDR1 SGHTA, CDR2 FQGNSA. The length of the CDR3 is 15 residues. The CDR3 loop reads CASSLGAAAENIQYF. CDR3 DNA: TGTGCCAGCAGCTTGGGGGCAGCGGCCGAAAACATTCAGTACTTC.

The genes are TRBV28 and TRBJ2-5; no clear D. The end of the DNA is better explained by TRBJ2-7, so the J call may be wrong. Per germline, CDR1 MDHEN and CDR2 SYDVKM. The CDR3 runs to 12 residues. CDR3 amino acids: CASSLSGLEQYF. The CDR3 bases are TGTGCCAGCAGTTTATCAGGTCTCGAGCAGTACTTC.

This CDR3 is CASSKAGLAGGNEQFF. CDR3 DNA sequence: TGTGCCAGCAGCAAAGCTGGACTAGCGGGTGGTAATGAGCAGTTCTTC. The rearrangement uses TRBV21-1 and TRBJ2-1; TRBD2, the table's D call, was not compared with the DNA. TRBV21-1 is designated a pseudogene. This CDR3 comprises 16 residues.

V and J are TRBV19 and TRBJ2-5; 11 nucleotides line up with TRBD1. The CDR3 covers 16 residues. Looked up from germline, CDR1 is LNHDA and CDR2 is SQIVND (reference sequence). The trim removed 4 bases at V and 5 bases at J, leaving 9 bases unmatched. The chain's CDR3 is CASSTGQGAQVETQYF. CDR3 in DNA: TGTGCCAGTAGTACCGGACAGGGGGCACAGGTGGAGACCCAGTACTTC.

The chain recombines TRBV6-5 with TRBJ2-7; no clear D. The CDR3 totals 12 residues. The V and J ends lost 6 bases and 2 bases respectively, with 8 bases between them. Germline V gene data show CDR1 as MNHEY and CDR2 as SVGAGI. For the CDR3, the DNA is TGTGCCAGCAGCCTCGACACCTACGAGCAGTACTTC. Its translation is CASSLDTYEQYF.

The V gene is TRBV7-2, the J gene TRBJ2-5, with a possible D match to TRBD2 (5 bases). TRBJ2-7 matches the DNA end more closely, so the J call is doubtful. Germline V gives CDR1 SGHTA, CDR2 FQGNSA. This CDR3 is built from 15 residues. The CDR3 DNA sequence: TGTGCCAGCAGCGTATCTAGAGCGGTGTCCTACGAGCAGTACTTC. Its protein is CASSVSRAVSYEQYF.

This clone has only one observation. CDR3 DNA sequence: TGTGCCAGCAGCAAAGTAACGCTAAGCGAAAAACTGTTTTTT. This sequence encodes CASSKVTLSEKLFF. This sequence joins TRBV21-1 and TRBJ1-4. TRBV21-1 is termed a pseudogene. The length of the CDR3 is 14 residues.

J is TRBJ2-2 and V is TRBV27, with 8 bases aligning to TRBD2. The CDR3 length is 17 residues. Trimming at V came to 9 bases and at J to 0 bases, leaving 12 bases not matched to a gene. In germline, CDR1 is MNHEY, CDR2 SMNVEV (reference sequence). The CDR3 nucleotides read TGTGCCAGTCTTCTAGCGGGCCCCTTCGCGAACACCGGGGAGCTGTTTTTT. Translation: CASLLAGPFANTGELFF.

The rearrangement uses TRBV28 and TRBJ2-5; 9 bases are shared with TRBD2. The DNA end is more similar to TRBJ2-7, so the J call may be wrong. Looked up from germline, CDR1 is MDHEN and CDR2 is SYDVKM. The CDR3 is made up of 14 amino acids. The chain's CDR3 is CASTRLADRSEQYF. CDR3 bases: TGTGCCAGCACCAGACTAGCGGATAGATCCGAGCAGTACTTC.

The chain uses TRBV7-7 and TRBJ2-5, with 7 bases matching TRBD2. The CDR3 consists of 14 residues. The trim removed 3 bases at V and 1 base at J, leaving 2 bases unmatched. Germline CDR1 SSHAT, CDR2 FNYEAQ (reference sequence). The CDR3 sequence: CASSLGLSQETQYF. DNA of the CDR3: TGTGCCAGCAGCTTGGGACTATCCCAAGAGACCCAGTACTTC.

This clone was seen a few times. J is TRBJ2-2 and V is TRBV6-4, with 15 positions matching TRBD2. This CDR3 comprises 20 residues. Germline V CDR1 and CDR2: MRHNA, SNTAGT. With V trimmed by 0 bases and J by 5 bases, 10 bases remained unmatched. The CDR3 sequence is CASSDSGLAGGRGETGELFF. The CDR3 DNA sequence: TGTGCCAGCAGTGACTCTGGACTAGCGGGAGGGCGAGGGGAAACCGGGGAGCTGTTTTTT.

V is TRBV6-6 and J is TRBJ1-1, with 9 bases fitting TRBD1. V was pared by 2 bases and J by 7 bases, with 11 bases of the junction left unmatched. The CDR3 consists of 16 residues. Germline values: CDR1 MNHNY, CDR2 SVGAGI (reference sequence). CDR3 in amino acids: CASSYTQQGANGEAFF. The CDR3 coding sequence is TGTGCCAGCAGTTACACCCAACAGGGGGCGAACGGTGAAGCTTTCTTT.

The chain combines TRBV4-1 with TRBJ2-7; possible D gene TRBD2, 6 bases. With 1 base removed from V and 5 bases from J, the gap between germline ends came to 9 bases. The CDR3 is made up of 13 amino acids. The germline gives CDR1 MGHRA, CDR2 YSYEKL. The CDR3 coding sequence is TGCGCCAGCAGCCAAGGGGAGGTGAACGAGCAGTACTTC. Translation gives CASSQGEVNEQYF.

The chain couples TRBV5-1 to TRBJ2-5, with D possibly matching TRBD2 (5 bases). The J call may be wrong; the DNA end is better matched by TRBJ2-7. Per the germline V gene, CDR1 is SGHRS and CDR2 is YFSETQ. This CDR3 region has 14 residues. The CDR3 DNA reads TGCGCCAGCAGCCTCCTGAGGACTTCCTACGAGCAGTACTTC. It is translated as CASSLLRTSYEQYF.